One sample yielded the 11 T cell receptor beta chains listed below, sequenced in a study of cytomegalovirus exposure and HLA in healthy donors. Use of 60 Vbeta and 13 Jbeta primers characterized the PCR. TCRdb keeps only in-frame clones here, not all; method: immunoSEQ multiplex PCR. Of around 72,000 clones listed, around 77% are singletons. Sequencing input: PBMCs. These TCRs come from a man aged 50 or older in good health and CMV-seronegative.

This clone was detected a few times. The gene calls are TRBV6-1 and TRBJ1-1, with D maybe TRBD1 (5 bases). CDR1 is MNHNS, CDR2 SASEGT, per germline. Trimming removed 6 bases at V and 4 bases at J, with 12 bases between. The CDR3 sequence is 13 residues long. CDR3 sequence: CASRAGTTTEAFF. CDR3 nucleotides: TGTGCCAGCAGAGCCGGGACTACCACTGAAGCTTTCTTT.

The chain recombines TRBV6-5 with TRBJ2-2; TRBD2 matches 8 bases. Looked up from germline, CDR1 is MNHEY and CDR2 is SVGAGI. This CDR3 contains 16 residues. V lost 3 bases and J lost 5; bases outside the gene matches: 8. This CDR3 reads CASSYASGRGTGELFF. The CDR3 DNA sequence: TGTGCCAGCAGTTATGCGAGCGGGAGAGGGACCGGGGAGCTGTTTTTT.

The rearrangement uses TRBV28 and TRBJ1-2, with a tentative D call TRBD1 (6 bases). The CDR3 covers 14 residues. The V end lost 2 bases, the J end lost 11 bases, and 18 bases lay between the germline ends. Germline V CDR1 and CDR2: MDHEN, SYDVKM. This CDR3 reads CASSLNGGGGRYTF. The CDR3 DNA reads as TGTGCCAGCAGTTTAAACGGGGGAGGGGGGAGGTACACCTTC.

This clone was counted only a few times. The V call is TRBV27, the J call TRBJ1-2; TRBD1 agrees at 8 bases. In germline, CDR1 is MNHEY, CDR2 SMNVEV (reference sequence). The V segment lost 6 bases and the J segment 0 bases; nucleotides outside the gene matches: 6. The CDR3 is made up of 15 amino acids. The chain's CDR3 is CASRRTGGANYGYTF. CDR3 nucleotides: TGTGCCAGCAGGCGCACAGGGGGTGCTAACTATGGCTACACCTTC.

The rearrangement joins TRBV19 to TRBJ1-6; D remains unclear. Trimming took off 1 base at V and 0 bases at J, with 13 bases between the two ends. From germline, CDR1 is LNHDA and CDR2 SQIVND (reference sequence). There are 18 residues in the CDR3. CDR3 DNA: TGTGCCAGTAGTATAGGTGGGAGCAGGAGCTCCTATAATTCACCCCTCCACTTT. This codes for CASSIGGSRSSYNSPLHF.

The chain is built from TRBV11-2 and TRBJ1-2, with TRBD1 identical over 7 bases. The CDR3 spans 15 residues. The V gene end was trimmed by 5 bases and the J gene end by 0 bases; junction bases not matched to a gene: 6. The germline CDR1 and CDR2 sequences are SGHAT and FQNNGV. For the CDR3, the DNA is TGTGCCAGCAGCCCGAGACAGGGCGCTAACTATGGCTACACCTTC. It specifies CASSPRQGANYGYTF.

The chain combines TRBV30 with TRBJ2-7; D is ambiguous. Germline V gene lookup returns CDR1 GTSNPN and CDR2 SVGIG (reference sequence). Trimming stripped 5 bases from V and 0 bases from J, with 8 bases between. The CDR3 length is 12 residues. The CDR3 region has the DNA TGTGCCTGGGAGATTGTCTCCTACGAGCAGTACTTC. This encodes CAWEIVSYEQYF.

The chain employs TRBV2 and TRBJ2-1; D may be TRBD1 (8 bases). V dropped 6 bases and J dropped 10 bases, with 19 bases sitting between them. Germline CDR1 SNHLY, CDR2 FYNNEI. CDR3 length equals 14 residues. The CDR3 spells CASRDRAAGREQFF. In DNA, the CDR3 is TGTGCCAGCAGGGACAGGGCCGCCGGGAGGGAGCAGTTCTTC.

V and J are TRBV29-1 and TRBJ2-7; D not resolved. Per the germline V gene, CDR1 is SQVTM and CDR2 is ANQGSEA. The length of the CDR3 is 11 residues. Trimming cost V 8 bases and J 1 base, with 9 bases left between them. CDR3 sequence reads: CSFQVSYEQYF. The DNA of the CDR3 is TGCAGCTTCCAGGTTTCCTACGAGCAGTACTTC.

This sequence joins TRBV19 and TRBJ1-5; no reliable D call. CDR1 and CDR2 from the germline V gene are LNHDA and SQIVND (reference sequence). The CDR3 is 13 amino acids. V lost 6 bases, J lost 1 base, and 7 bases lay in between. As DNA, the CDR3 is TGTGCCAGTAGGGCACCGAGCAATCAGCCCCAGCATTTT. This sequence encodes CASRAPSNQPQHF. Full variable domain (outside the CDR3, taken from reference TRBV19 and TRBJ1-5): DGGITQSPKYLFRKEGQNVTLSCEQNLNHDAMYWYRQDPGQGLRLIYYSQIVNDFQKGDIAEGYSVSREKKESFPLTVTSAQKNPTAFYLCASRAPSNQPQHFGDGTRLSIL.

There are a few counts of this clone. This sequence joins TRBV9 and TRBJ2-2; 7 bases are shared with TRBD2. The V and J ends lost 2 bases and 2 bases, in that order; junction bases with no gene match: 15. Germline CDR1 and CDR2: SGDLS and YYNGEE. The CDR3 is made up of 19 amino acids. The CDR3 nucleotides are TGTGCCAGCAGCGTCGCTGTTCCCGGGACTACCCATAACACCGGGGAGCTGTTTTTT. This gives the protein CASSVAVPGTTHNTGELFF.